This T cell receptor beta chain came from a study of vaccination effects on CD4 cells after COVID-19. About the research overall: The cohort was immunized with two doses of either the BNT162b2 or mRNA-1273 vaccine. Points from the study as a whole: The study dataset contains few convalescent patients and includes no early post-infection timepoints. Convalescent patients' post-vaccine spike repertoire was mostly distinct vaccine-induced clones.

This CDR3 comprises 15 residues. Germline values: CDR1 LNHDA, CDR2 SQIVND (reference sequence). V dropped 4 bases and J dropped 5 bases, with 17 bases sitting between them. Sequencing was performed with immunoSEQ multiplex PCR; in TCRdb, only in-frame clones are kept and a portion is missing. This table holds more than 35,000 clones, roughly 80% found once. Of note for this clone: Its antigen is undetermined.

ViraFEST used viral peptide pools to expand antigen-specific CD4+ T cells before sequencing. Culturing for 10 days preceded CD4+ T cell isolation. By PCR, the person was confirmed to have had SARS-CoV-2 infection between March and December 2020. The TCR originated in a human donor who had a prior SARS-CoV-2 infection. This chain links TRBV19 with TRBJ1-1; no definite D call. Source: CD4+ T cells from PBMCs cultured with a peptide pool, taken before COVID-19 vaccination. The CDR3, as DNA: TGTGCCAGTAGTACTAGCAGAGCGCCGCGAACTGAAGCTTTCTTT. Translation: CASSTSRAPRTEAFF. The whole variable domain, filled in from reference TRBV19 and TRBJ1-1, reads DGGITQSPKYLFRKEGQNVTLSCEQNLNHDAMYWYRQDPGQGLRLIYYSQIVNDFQKGDIAEGYSVSREKKESFPLTVTSAQKNPTAFYLCASSTSRAPRTEAFFGQGTRLTVV.